This T cell receptor (beta chain) was profiled in a study of blood T cell repertoires in COVID-19. About the research overall: COVID-19 samples from acute and convalescent phases originated in the United States, Italy and Spain. PBMCs, B-cell-depleted T cells, or T cells provided the cDNA or gDNA that made up the material.

Original methodology: By means of reference gene primer amplification, nucleated cell counts were estimated. Generated by immunoSEQ multiplex PCR, the TCRdb table keeps only in-frame clones and is missing some. Clone size and V and J calls were adopted from that table, with D and trimming inferred from the DNA. The sample has 91,000 or so clones, roughly 89% seen once. Sequencing was done on a sample of peripheral blood. The clonotype originates from a human donor in a cohort sampled during active COVID-19.

The CDR3 region has the DNA TGTGCCAGCAGCTTGAATCGAGGACTAGCGGGAGCCAAGGAGCAGTTCTTC. This codes for CASSLNRGLAGAKEQFF. This rearrangement joins TRBV5-6 to TRBJ2-1; 13 nucleotides match TRBD2. Trimming cost V 1 base and J 10 bases; bases outside gene matches: 11. Germline V gives CDR1 SGHDT, CDR2 YYEEEE. This CDR3 region has 17 residues.